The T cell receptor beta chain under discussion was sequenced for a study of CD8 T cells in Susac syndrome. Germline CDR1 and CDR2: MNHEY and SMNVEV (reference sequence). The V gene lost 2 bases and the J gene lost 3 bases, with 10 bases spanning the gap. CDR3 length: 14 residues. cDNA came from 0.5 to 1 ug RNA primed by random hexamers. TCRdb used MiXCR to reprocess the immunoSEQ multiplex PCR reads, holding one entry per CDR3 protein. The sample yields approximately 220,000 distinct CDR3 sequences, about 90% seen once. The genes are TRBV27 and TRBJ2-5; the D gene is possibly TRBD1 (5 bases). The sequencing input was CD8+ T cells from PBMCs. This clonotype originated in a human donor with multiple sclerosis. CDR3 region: CASSLLGREETQYF. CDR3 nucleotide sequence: TGTGCCAGCAGTTTACTCGGCAGGGAAGAGACCCAGTACTTC.